This TCR beta chain appears in the sequencing data of a study of response to subunit inactivated influenza vaccine. Study-wide points: The authors put forward the suggestion that each seasonal influenza vaccination may bring in only a limited number of new T cells.

TCRdb independently ran MiXCR on the RT-PCR reads; one entry per CDR3 protein. The sample records more than 450,000 distinct CDR3 sequences, roughly 10% being singletons. A few counts support this clonotype. Its antigen is not identified. This CDR3 has 17 amino acids. V shed 1 base and J 3 bases; nucleotides not matched to a gene: 10. Per the germline V gene, CDR1 is DFQATT and CDR2 is SNEGSKA (reference sequence). These sequences were also reported in another study, on T cells expressing NK-cell markers. That paper adds: A 5'RACE template switching approach incorporating UMIs was used to make TCR beta cDNA. Beta-chain profiling covered CD3+CD56+NKG2C+, CD3+CD56+NKG2C- and CD3+CD56-NKG2C+ sorted subsets.

The sequences come from PBMCs from blood, collected on the day of vaccination. This sequence originates from a man aged 45 to 65 who received an inactivated influenza vaccine. The J gene is TRBJ2-1, the V gene TRBV20-1; 9 bases map to TRBD2. The CDR3 here is CSARGDSGSSFYNEQFF. The CDR3 DNA reads TGCAGTGCTAGAGGGGATAGCGGGAGCTCTTTCTACAATGAGCAGTTCTTC.